The 7 T cell receptor beta chains presented below share a single source sample, sequenced in a study of cytomegalovirus exposure and HLA in healthy donors. The PCR had 60 Vbeta and 13 Jbeta primers. Some clones are missing from TCRdb's copy, which holds only in-frame ones; the method was immunoSEQ multiplex PCR. This table holds 40,000 or so clones, around 65% found once. The specimen was PBMCs. The origin of the receptors is a human donor in good health.

This chain uses TRBV5-1 with TRBJ2-7; 7 bases agree with TRBD1. The germline V gene has CDR1 SGHRS and CDR2 YFSETQ. Trimming cost V 4 bases and J 0 bases; bases outside gene matches: 4. The CDR3 is made up of 14 amino acids. The CDR3 loop is CASSRDRSSYEQYF. The CDR3 region has the DNA TGCGCCAGCAGCCGGGACAGAAGCTCCTACGAGCAGTACTTC.

This chain joins TRBV7-9 and TRBJ1-6; maybe TRBD1 (5 bases). Germline V lookup: CDR1 SEHNR, CDR2 FQNEAQ (reference sequence). The CDR3 runs to 16 residues. V was pared by 4 bases and J by 7 bases, with 17 bases between. The CDR3 loop is CASSSRGGAKNSPLHF. The CDR3 DNA reads TGTGCCAGCAGCTCAAGGGGAGGGGCTAAAAATTCACCCCTCCACTTT. Combining the CDR3 with reference TRBV7-9 and TRBJ1-6 gives the whole variable domain DTGVSQNPRHKITKRGQNVTFRCDPISEHNRLYWYRQTLGQGPEFLTYFQNEAQLEKSRLLSDRFSAERPKGSFSTLEIQRTEQGDSAMYLCASSSRGGAKNSPLHFGNGTRLTVT.

The V gene is TRBV10-2, the J gene TRBJ2-5; TRBD2 aligns across 10 bases. Losses at the gene ends were 1 base for V and 4 bases for J; bases not matched to a gene: 6. CDR3 length: 16 residues. CDR1 is WSHSY and CDR2 is SAAADI in the germline V gene. The CDR3 here is CASSEWGAGGGETQYF. As DNA, the CDR3 is TGCGCCAGCAGTGAGTGGGGAGCGGGGGGGGGAGAGACCCAGTACTTC.

The chain couples TRBV5-4 to TRBJ2-2, with 9 bases that match TRBD1. V was clipped by 10 bases and J by 2 bases; unmatched bases: 12. The CDR3 consists of 16 residues. CDR1 and CDR2 (germline): SGHNT, YYREEE (reference sequence). The CDR3 DNA reads as TGTGCCGGAAAGACAGGGGGAGGCCGAAACACCGGGGAGCTGTTTTTT. It yields the protein CAGKTGGGRNTGELFF.

The chain employs TRBV6-6 and TRBJ1-4, with D tentatively TRBD1 (6 bases). The germline V and J ends were trimmed by 5 bases and 8 bases, with 15 bases remaining between them. Germline values: CDR1 MNHNY, CDR2 SVGAGI (reference sequence). This CDR3 is 14 amino acids long. The CDR3 coding sequence is TGTGCCAGCAGTCCAACAGGGCAGGGCGAAAAACTGTTTTTT. It yields the protein CASSPTGQGEKLFF.

V is TRBV11-2 and J is TRBJ1-2; TRBD1 aligns across 9 bases. Losses at the gene ends were 5 bases for V and 6 bases for J; bases not matched to a gene: 16. The CDR3 extends over 17 amino acids. Germline V gives CDR1 SGHAT, CDR2 FQNNGV. CDR3 DNA: TGTGCCAGCAGCCCTGGGACAGGGTTGGATCTCTCGGATGGCTACACCTTC. Amino acids: CASSPGTGLDLSDGYTF.

The chain carries TRBV9 and TRBJ2-3; D gene uncertain. Trimming stripped 0 bases from V and 0 bases from J, with 14 bases between. Germline loops: CDR1 SGDLS, CDR2 YYNGEE. This CDR3 comprises 17 residues. CDR3 protein: CASSVDPTALSTDTQYF. DNA of the CDR3: TGTGCCAGCAGCGTAGACCCAACAGCCCTTAGCACAGATACGCAGTATTTT.